A selection of T cell receptor beta chains follows, all from one sample in a study of OX40 agonist ivuxolimab in advanced cancers. The table came from immunoSEQ multiplex PCR; TCRdb's copy has only in-frame clones and leaves some out. The sample contains 40,000 to 55,000 clones, about 90% of which appear only once. The sample was CD4+ or CD8+ T cells sorted from blood, taken in a trial of the OX40 agonist ivuxolimab. These receptors all stem from an adult with an advanced solid tumor such as melanoma, head and neck, liver or kidney cancer. The CDR3 runs from the conserved cysteine through the conserved F or W. A D gene is named only where the DNA matches it firmly. For some rows the clone size is stated as once, few or many, or as a class when expanded; others skip it.

>once|TRBJ2-7|NA|13|TRBV5-1
CASSSLIGGEQYF
TGCGCCAGCAGCTCCTTGATAGGAGGCGAGCAGTACTTC
>once|TRBJ1-1|NA|14|TRBV19
CASNKGGSGTEAFF
TGTGCCAGCAATAAAGGGGGAAGTGGCACTGAAGCTTTCTTT
>NA|TRBJ2-7|NA|11|TRBV6-5
CASGRGYEQYF
TGTGCCAGCGGCAGGGGCTACGAGCAGTACTTC
>once|TRBJ1-2|NA|12|TRBV28
CASSLIGDGYTF
TGTGCCAGCAGTTTAATAGGGGATGGCTACACCTTC
>NA|TRBJ2-3|TRBD1|14|TRBV11-3
CASGQGKGTDTQYF
TGTGCCAGTGGACAGGGTAAAGGCACAGATACGCAGTATTTT
>NA|TRBJ2-1|NA|14|TRBV18
CASSPSRGYNEQFF
TGTGCCAGCTCACCATCGAGGGGCTACAATGAGCAGTTCTTC
>NA|TRBJ2-3|NA|16|TRBV5-1
CASSLIIGPRTDTQYF
TGCGCCAGCAGCTTGATTATCGGCCCCAGGACAGATACGCAGTATTTT
>NA|TRBJ2-2|TRBD1|16|TRBV10-3
CAINRLTGTNTGELFF
TGTGCCATCAACCGACTGACAGGGACAAACACCGGGGAGCTGTTTTTT
>once|TRBJ2-2|NA|16|TRBV5-4
CASSPPGRKVTGELFF
TGTGCCAGCAGCCCCCCGGGGCGCAAGGTCACCGGGGAGCTGTTTTTT
>NA|TRBJ1-1|NA|12|TRBV12-5
CASGLPEGPAFF
TGTGCTAGTGGTTTGCCCGAGGGGCCAGCTTTCTTT
>NA|TRBJ1-2|NA|18|TRBV14
CASSLYFQPGLSYYGYTF
TGTGCCAGCAGCCTCTACTTCCAACCAGGGTTATCATACTATGGCTACACCTTC
>NA|TRBJ2-5|NA|14|TRBV7-7
CASSLTSGVETQYF
TGTGCCAGCAGCTTAACGTCAGGGGTCGAGACCCAGTACTTC
>NA|TRBJ2-2|TRBD1|16|TRBV18
CASSLADRVVSGELFF
TGTGCCAGCTCGTTAGCGGACAGGGTCGTGTCCGGGGAGCTGTTTTTT
>NA|TRBJ2-7|NA|14|TRBV5-1
CASSLEADSYEQYF
TGCGCCAGCAGCTTGGAGGCCGATTCCTACGAGCAGTACTTC
>NA|TRBJ2-7|NA|15|TRBV19
CASRDSADLSYEQYF
TGTGCCAGTAGGGACAGTGCAGACCTATCCTACGAGCAGTACTTC
>NA|TRBJ2-5|NA|12|TRBV9
CASSPAGETQYF
TGTGCCAGCAGCCCAGCGGGAGAGACCCAGTACTTC
>once|TRBJ2-1|TRBD2|13|TRBV25-1
CASTGTSYNEQFF
TGTGCCAGCACCGGGACTAGCTACAATGAGCAGTTCTTC
>NA|TRBJ1-4|NA|15|TRBV9
CASSSQGATNEKLFF
TGTGCCAGCAGCTCCCAGGGTGCAACTAATGAAAAACTGTTTTTT
>NA|TRBJ2-6|TRBD1|15|TRBV9
CASRGQGIGANVLTF
TGTGCCAGCAGAGGACAGGGGATTGGGGCCAACGTCCTGACTTTC
>NA|TRBJ1-2|TRBD1|13|TRBV10-2
CASSLTGGDTYTF
TGCGCCAGCAGTCTCACAGGGGGGGACACTTACACCTTC
>NA|TRBJ1-3|NA|16|TRBV29-1
CSVEDRSGNTGNTIYF
TGCAGCGTTGAAGATCGGTCAGGGAATACTGGAAACACCATATATTTT
>once|TRBJ1-4|NA|14|TRBV6-1
CASSPPDLYEKLFF
TGTGCCAGCAGTCCTCCGGACTTGTACGAAAAACTGTTTTTT
>NA|TRBJ2-1|TRBD2|16|TRBV11-3
CASSLGLGGRKGEQFF
TGTGCCAGCAGCTTAGGACTCGGCGGGAGAAAGGGTGAGCAGTTCTTC
>NA|TRBJ2-1|TRBD2|17|TRBV11-2
CASSLGWRRGGRNEQFF
TGTGCCAGCAGCTTAGGGTGGCGGCGGGGGGGCCGGAATGAGCAGTTCTTC
>once|TRBJ2-2|NA|14|TRBV7-9
CASSIGGLHGEPFF
TGTGCCAGCAGCATAGGGGGACTCCACGGGGAGCCGTTTTTT
>NA|TRBJ2-7|NA|13|TRBV6-1
CASSEGQNYEQYF
TGTGCCAGCAGTGAAGGACAGAACTACGAGCAGTACTTC
>NA|TRBJ1-3|NA|17|TRBV14
CASSQDVGRRAGNTIYF
TGTGCCAGCAGCCAAGATGTTGGCAGAAGGGCTGGAAACACCATATATTTT
>NA|TRBJ1-1|NA|14|TRBV27
CASSLRNSGVEAFF
TGTGCCAGCAGTTTACGCAATTCAGGGGTAGAAGCTTTCTTT
>NA|TRBJ2-7|TRBD1|16|TRBV6-5
CASSFSSGQVAYEQYF
TGTGCCAGCAGTTTTTCCTCCGGACAGGTGGCCTACGAGCAGTACTTC
>NA|TRBJ1-1|TRBD1|16|TRBV5-1
CASSVGTGLMNTEAFF
TGCGCCAGCAGCGTCGGGACAGGGCTAATGAACACTGAAGCTTTCTTT
>NA|TRBJ1-5|NA|16|TRBV19
CASSIAGSQGEQPQHF
TGTGCCAGTAGTATAGCAGGCTCCCAAGGGGAACAGCCCCAGCATTTT
>NA|TRBJ2-2|NA|11|TRBV10-2
CASSEGRELFF
TGCGCCAGCAGTGAAGGGAGGGAGCTGTTTTTT
>NA|TRBJ2-7|TRBD2|17|TRBV28
CASIPSSPGTSTYEQYF
TGTGCCAGCATCCCATCCTCGCCCGGGACTAGCACGTACGAGCAGTACTTC
>NA|TRBJ2-3|NA|16|TRBV9
CASSVGTGSSTDTQYF
TGTGCCAGCAGCGTAGGAACAGGGTCTAGCACAGATACGCAGTATTTT
>NA|TRBJ1-4|TRBD1|15|TRBV4-1
CASQDRAATNEKLFF
TGCGCCAGCCAGGACAGGGCGGCAACTAATGAAAAACTGTTTTTT
>few|TRBJ1-3|NA|13|TRBV15
CATHSGDGNTIYF
TGTGCCACCCATTCAGGGGACGGAAACACCATATATTTT
>NA|TRBJ1-3|NA|13|TRBV6-1
CASTGGTGNTIYF
TGTGCCAGCACGGGGGGAACTGGAAACACCATATATTTT
>NA|TRBJ1-1|TRBD1|15|TRBV4-1
CASSQVRDRDVEAFF
TGCGCCAGCAGCCAAGTAAGAGACAGGGATGTTGAAGCTTTCTTT
>NA|TRBJ2-5|TRBD2|15|TRBV18
CASSPRTSGRETQYF
TGTGCCAGCTCACCAAGGACTAGCGGGAGAGAGACCCAGTACTTC
>NA|TRBJ2-2|TRBD2|14|TRBV30
CAWTSGTNTGELFF
TGTGCCTGGACTAGCGGGACGAACACCGGGGAGCTGTTTTTT
>NA|TRBJ2-2|NA|14|TRBV5-4
CASSFQGIGGELFF
TGTGCCAGCAGCTTTCAGGGAATCGGCGGGGAGCTGTTTTTT